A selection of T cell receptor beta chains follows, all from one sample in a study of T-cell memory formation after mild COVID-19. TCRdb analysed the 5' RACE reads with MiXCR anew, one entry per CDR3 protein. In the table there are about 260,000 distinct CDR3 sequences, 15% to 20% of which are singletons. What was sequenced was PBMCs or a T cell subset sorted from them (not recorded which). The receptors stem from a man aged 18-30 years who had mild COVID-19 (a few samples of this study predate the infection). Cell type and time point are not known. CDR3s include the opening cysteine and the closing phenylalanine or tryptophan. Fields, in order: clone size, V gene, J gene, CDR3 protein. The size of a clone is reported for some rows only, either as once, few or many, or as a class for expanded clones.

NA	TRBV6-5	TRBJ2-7	CASSYRTAYEQYF
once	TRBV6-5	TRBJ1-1	CASSSLGGSTEAFF
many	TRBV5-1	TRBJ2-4	CASSQEALAGRRGGIQYF
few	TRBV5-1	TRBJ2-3	CASSFGGGPYTDTQYF
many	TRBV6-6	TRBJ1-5	CASSLGQNQPQHF
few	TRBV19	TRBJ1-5	CASSIVTVSNQPQHF
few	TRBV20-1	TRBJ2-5	CSARGLAGPQETQYF
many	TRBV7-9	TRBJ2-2	CASSSTGQGWTGELFF
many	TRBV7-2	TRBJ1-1	CASSLDWGGFTEAFF
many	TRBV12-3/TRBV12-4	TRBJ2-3	CASRSPGFGTQYF
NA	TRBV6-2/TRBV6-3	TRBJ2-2	CASSGGELFF
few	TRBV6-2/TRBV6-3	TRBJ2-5	CASSTPRFGQETQYF
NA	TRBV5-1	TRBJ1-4	CASSPGLTNEKLFF
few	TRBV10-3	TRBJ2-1	CAISSSGVEQFF
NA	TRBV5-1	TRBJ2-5	CASSDSSGGYQETQYF
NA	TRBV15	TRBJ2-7	CATSRDRLAYEQYF
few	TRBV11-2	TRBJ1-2	CASSFGWTPVGTF
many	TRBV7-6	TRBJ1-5	CASSPYDSNQPQHF
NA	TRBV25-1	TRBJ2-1	CASIESSYNEQFF
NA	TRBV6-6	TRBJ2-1	CASSPGPSSHNEQFF
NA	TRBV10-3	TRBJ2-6	CAISDAPTGANVLTF
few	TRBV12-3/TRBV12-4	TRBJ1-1	CASSPTDGIEAFF
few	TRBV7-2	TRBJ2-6	CASRLAGFGANVLTF
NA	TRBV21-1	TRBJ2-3	CASSKDDRAFTDTQYF
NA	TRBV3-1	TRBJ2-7	CASSLGQYEQYF
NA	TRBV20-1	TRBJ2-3	CSARTGGTDTQYF
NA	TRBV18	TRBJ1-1	CASSLPNGAEAFF
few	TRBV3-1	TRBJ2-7	CASTTGIYSYEQYF
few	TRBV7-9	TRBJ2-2	CASSYQGETGELFF
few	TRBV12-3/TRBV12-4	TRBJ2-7	CASSAGPRGAYEQYF
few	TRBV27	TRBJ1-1	CASKDRDTEAFF
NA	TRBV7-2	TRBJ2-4	CASSLRGENIQYF
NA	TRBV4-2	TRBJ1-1	CASSPHREAEAFF
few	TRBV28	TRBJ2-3	CASRGGALGTDTQYF
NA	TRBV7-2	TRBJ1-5	CASSLVKGGNQPQHF
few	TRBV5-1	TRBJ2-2	CASSGPGTGELFF
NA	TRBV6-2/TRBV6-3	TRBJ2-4	CASSYSPALAGEVRGKNIQYF
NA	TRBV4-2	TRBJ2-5	CASSRGQGNGIQETQYF
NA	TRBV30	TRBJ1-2	CAWGLTANYGYTF
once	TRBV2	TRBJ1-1	CASNLDKRTNTEAFF
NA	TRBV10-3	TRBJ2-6	CASVPGQGTGANVLTF
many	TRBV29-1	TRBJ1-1	CSVEDYRSAEAFF
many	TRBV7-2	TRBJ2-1	CASSAPGGPSYNEQFF
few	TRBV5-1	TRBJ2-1	CASSTTGHEQFF
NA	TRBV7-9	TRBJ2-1	CASSSQGAYNEQFF